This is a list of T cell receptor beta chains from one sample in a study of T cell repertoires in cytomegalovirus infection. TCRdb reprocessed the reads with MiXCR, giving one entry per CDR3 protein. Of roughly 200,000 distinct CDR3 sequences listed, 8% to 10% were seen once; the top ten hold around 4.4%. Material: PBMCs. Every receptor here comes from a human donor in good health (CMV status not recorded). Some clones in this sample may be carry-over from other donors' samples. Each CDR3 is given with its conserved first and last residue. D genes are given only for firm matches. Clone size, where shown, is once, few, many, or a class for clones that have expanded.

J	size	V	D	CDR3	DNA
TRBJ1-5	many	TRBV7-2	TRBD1	CASSFKGQNQPQHF	TGTGCCAGCAGCTTCAAGGGACAGAATCAGCCCCAGCATTTT
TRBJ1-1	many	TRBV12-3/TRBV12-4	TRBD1	CASRRQGGLRLNTEAFF	TGTGCCAGCAGAAGGCAGGGGGGACTTCGATTGAACACTGAAGCTTTCTTT
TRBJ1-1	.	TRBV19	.	CASSIVGGSTEAFF	TGTGCCAGTAGTATAGTAGGGGGAAGCACTGAAGCTTTCTTT
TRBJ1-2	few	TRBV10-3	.	CAISENSYRSRGYTF	TGTGCCATCAGTGAGAACTCTTACAGGTCGCGTGGCTACACCTTC
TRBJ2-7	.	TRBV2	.	CASSGLFGSYSYEQYF	TGTGCCAGCAGTGGACTTTTCGGTTCATACTCCTACGAGCAGTACTTC
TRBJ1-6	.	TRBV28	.	CASSFNPGVRNSPLHF	TGTGCCAGCAGTTTTAACCCAGGGGTTAGGAATTCACCCCTCCACTTT
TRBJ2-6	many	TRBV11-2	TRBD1	CASSQLPGQGATGANVLTF	TGTGCCAGCAGCCAGCTACCGGGACAGGGGGCAACTGGGGCCAACGTCCTGACTTTC
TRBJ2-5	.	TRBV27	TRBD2	CASSFLASGRNLETQYF	TGTGCCAGCAGTTTTCTGGCTAGCGGGAGGAATTTGGAGACCCAGTACTTC
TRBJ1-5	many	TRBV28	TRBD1	CASSRTGVLQPQHF	TGTGCCAGCAGCCGGACAGGGGTTCTTCAGCCCCAGCATTTT
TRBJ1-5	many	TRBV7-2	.	CASSLEAYSNQPQHF	TGTGCCAGCAGCTTAGAGGCGTATAGCAATCAGCCCCAGCATTTT
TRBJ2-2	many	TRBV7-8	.	CASSARTSSPGELFF	TGTGCCAGCAGCGCCCGTACCTCTAGCCCCGGGGAGCTGTTTTTT
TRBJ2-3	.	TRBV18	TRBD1	CASSPFAGGTTDTQYF	TGTGCCAGCTCACCATTCGCAGGGGGTACCACAGATACGCAGTATTTT
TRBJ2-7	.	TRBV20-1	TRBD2	CSATPTSGRRYEQYF	TGCAGTGCCACACCTACTAGCGGGAGGAGGTACGAGCAGTACTTC
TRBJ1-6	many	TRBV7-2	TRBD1	CASSRDRVESPLHF	TGTGCCAGCAGCCGGGACAGGGTCGAATCACCCCTCCACTTT
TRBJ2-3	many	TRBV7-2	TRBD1	CASSQRATGPSDTQYF	TGTGCCAGCAGCCAGAGAGCGACAGGGCCATCAGATACGCAGTATTTT
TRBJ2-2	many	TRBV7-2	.	CASTLQGNTGELFF	TGTGCCAGCACCCTACAGGGGAACACCGGGGAGCTGTTTTTT
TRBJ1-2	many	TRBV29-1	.	CSVLTGMANYGYTF	TGCAGCGTTTTAACAGGGATGGCTAACTATGGCTACACCTTC
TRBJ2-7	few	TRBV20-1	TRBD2	CSARSISGENPNEQYF	TGCAGTGCTAGAAGCATTAGCGGGGAAAATCCCAACGAGCAGTACTTC
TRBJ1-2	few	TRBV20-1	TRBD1	CSATRQGNYDYTF	TGCAGTGCTACCAGACAGGGCAACTATGACTACACCTTC
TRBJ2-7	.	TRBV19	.	CASNPIGRDYEQYF	TGTGCCAGTAATCCCATCGGGCGGGACTACGAGCAGTACTTC
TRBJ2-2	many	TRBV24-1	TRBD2	CATSDPTSGRSGGTGELFF	TGTGCCACCAGTGACCCGACTAGCGGGAGGAGCGGCGGCACCGGGGAGCTGTTTTTT
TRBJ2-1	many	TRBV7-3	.	CASSLRSHSYNEQFF	TGTGCCAGCAGCTTACGGAGCCACTCCTACAATGAGCAGTTCTTC
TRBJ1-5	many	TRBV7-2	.	CASSLEAQPQHF	TGTGCCAGCAGCTTAGAGGCTCAGCCCCAGCATTTT
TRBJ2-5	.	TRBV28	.	CASSLRLGLEYF	TGTGCCAGCAGTTTAAGGCTAGGACTGGAGTACTTC
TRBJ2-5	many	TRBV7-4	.	CASTFLETQYF	TGTGCCAGCACCTTCCTAGAGACCCAGTACTTC
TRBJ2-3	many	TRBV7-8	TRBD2	CASSLPATLAGTDTQYF	TGTGCCAGCAGCTTACCGGCGACTTTAGCGGGAACAGATACGCAGTATTTT
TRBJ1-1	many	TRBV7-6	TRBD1	CASSPDRFTEAFF	TGTGCCAGCAGCCCGGACAGGTTCACTGAAGCTTTCTTT
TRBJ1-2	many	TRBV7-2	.	CASSWKEGNYGYTF	TGTGCCAGCAGTTGGAAAGAGGGGAACTATGGCTACACCTTC
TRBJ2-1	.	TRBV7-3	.	CASSSGTLMTEQFF	TGTGCCAGCAGCTCTGGGACTCTCATGACTGAGCAGTTCTTC
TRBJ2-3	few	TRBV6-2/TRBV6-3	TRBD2	CASSWASGVRLTQYF	TGTGCCAGCAGTTGGGCTAGCGGGGTCCGTCTGACGCAGTATTTT